This TCR beta chain was observed in a study of shared clonotypes between healthy human individuals (dated by TCRdb to the early 2020s). About the full investigation: The cohort included a few men and a couple of women between 18 and 49 years of age. Blood TCR repertoires of 5 or 6 healthy adults were deeply sequenced to estimate repertoire size and the extent of clonotype sharing between individuals. To increase sequencing depth and limit assay-specific biases, TCR repertoire library preparation and sequencing were carried out by different laboratories using diverse techniques. Between about 0.85 and 9.5 billion PBMCs per donor were obtained by leukapheresis.

Healthy HIV-negative adults with no recently reported acute infections or vaccinations were included as donors. Only Caucasian adults living in Nashville, Tennessee, USA were represented among the donors. For unsorted samples, tens of millions of PBMCs were counted, and genomic DNA was extracted using the QIAamp DNA Blood Mini kit. Blood was collected by leukapheresis, and PBMCs were isolated by Ficoll-Histopaque density gradient centrifugation and then cryopreserved in liquid nitrogen vapor phase. Sequences MNHNS (CDR1) and SASEGT (CDR2) are obtained from the germline V gene. Ends trimmed: V by 7 bases, J by 5 bases; bases unmatched to a gene: 6. The CDR3 goes from the cysteine to the phenylalanine over 13 residues. CDR3 DNA is the only sequence kept; it has 39 bases, read in frame from the first base. With respect to this clone: This clone's antigen is unknown. No base quality values were provided; no much bigger clone lies one nucleotide off.

Using the deep immunoSEQ assay, TCR CDR3 regions were amplified from genomic DNA by multiplex PCR. For each cell subset, the extracted genomic DNA was distributed evenly across all wells of several immunoSEQ 96-well plates, and each plate served as one replicate. For unsorted PBMC, each replicate PCR was loaded with approximately 0.3 ug genomic DNA, equivalent to about 33,000 T cell genomes. Ten immunoSEQ deep assay plates were used to sequence the unsorted PBMC genomic DNA. Purified libraries were quantified with a Qubit 3.0 fluorometer, sized on a Bioanalyzer 2100, and re-quantified with the KAPA Library Quantification kit. Every immunoSEQ 96-well plate was sequenced on a dedicated single-read 150-cycle Illumina NextSeq 550 flow cell. The paper's data handling went like this. Because the immunoSEQ output included only junctional sequences and no quality scores, the filtering could not be the same as the filtering used for full-length reads. To assign V/J genes and CDR3, sequences were annotated using PyIR, a Python wrapper for IgBLAST v1.9, with IMGT germline references. Reads were removed for weak V/J assignments (E-value above 1e-6), missing CDR3, stop codons, out-of-frame junctions, or ambiguous translated residues. V3J clonotypes were defined as sequences sharing the same inferred V gene, J gene, and CDR3 amino acid sequence. Percentage overlap between repertoires was computed as shared unique clonotypes divided by the size of the smaller repertoire. Richness of each repertoire was evaluated using RTK rarefaction, the Chao1 estimator, and Recon v2.1 estimates of unobserved clonotypes. What TCRdb holds here is the immuneACCESS table cut down to in-frame rearrangements. Part of the clones is not present; checked against another copy, under half of the missing clones reflect an unresolved V gene, and the others are unexplained. V and J calls and clone size are given by that table; D and trimming were obtained from the DNA. The sample contains about 560,000 clones, about 80% of them found a single time. About 11% of the sample rests with the top ten.

The research as a whole found: Based on pairwise subsampling, the degree of clonotype sharing among donors was expected to be affected by sequencing depth. The genetic and exposure-history diversity represented was limited by the small number of donors. Only blood was sampled, and tissue TCR repertoires likely differ from those in blood.

This TCR was recovered from a woman between 40 and 55 years old in good health. Some clones in this sample may be carry-over from other donors' samples. Sequencing was performed on PBMCs. The chain is encoded by TRBV6-1 joined to TRBJ1-2; TRBD1 fits 8 bases in the junction. The CDR3 in this case is CASTVRQGYGYTF. The bases are TGTGCCAGCACTGTGAGACAGGGGTATGGCTACACCTTC.